Sequencing of this TCR beta chain was carried out in a study of CD8 T cells in ankylosing spondylitis. One entry per CDR3 protein, called by TCRdb with MiXCR from the 5' RACE reads. The table shows 350,000 or so distinct CDR3 sequences, with about 15% occurring only once. This clonotype was seen many times. This CDR3 region has 13 residues. V dropped 5 bases and J dropped 3 bases, with 10 bases sitting between them. The rearrangement links TRBV12-3 or TRBV12-4 to TRBJ1-2; D remains unclear. The sequenced sample consisted of blood, either unsorted or a sorted T cell fraction (not recorded which). The receptor was derived from a male donor with ankylosing spondylitis or in good health (not recorded which). CDR3 DNA: TGTGCCAGCAGTCGAAACAGCTACTATGGCTACACCTTC. Translating it yields CASSRNSYYGYTF.